These 24 T cell receptor beta chains came from one sample sequenced in a study of blood T cells in healthy people across ages. A J-beta primer mix and a sample-barcoded 5' primer were used in a second PCR of about 6 to 12 cycles. TCRdb re-derived calls from the 5' RACE reads in MiXCR, one entry per CDR3 protein. The data contain some 940,000 distinct CDR3 sequences, approximately 32% of them seen just once; the ten biggest clones take up roughly 10%. These sequences were also reported in another study, on T cells of mothers and their children.

The specimen sequenced was blood. These receptors were collected from a woman aged 40 to 55 in good health.

As to this clonotype: This clone may be a read error of a much larger clone one base away. The rearrangement links TRBV7-2 to TRBJ2-6, with D tentatively TRBD2 (6 bases). The CDR3 length is 17 residues. Germline V lookup: CDR1 SGHTA, CDR2 FQGNSA. In DNA form, the CDR3 reads TGTGCCAGCAGCTTAATGGGACTCCTATCTGAGGCCAACGTCCTGACTTTC. Its protein is CASSLMGLLSEANVLTF.

This clonotype was observed a handful of times. V is TRBV19 and J is TRBJ2-4, with 10 bases identical to TRBD2. This CDR3 has 17 residues. The germline V gene has CDR1 LNHDA and CDR2 SQIVND (reference sequence). V shed 3 bases, J shed 3 bases, and the junction held 8 bases outside the gene matches. The CDR3 is CASSIPLAGEIKNIQYF. The CDR3 DNA sequence: TGTGCCAGTAGTATCCCTCTAGCGGGGGAAATCAAAAACATTCAGTACTTC.

The table lists this clonotype with a count of one. The chain carries TRBV20-1 and TRBJ2-1; 8 positions match TRBD2. Germline CDR1 reads DFQATT; CDR2 reads SNEGSKA (reference sequence). The J segment lost 4 bases and the V segment lost 6 bases, leaving 5 bases of the junction unmatched. The length of the CDR3 is 13 residues. The CDR3 sequence: CSAVAGLYNEQFF. Written as DNA, the CDR3 is TGCAGTGCAGTAGCGGGACTTTACAATGAGCAGTTCTTC.

This clonotype was recorded many times. V gene TRBV29-1 combines with J gene TRBJ2-1; D might be TRBD2 (5 bases). The germline CDR1 and CDR2 sequences are SQVTM and ANQGSEA. The ends were cut back, 7 bases at V and 5 bases at J, with 15 bases in the middle. This CDR3 spans 13 amino acids. The CDR3 reads CSAWDLADNEQFF. In nucleotides, the CDR3 is TGCAGCGCTTGGGATCTAGCTGACAATGAGCAGTTCTTC.

V usage is TRBV7-9 and J usage is TRBJ2-3; 9 bases are shared with TRBD2. This CDR3 has 16 residues. Losses at the gene ends were 4 bases for V and 1 base for J; bases not matched to a gene: 6. CDR1 is SEHNR and CDR2 is FQNEAQ in the germline V gene (reference sequence). The CDR3 coding sequence is TGTGCCAGCAGCTCCCTTAGCGGGGGAGGCACAGATACGCAGTATTTT. The encoded protein is CASSSLSGGGTDTQYF.

As regards this clonotype: Given a much more abundant clone one base away, this may be a read error. V is TRBV11-2 and J is TRBJ2-7; no clear D gene. The CDR3 has 16 amino acids. The V end lost 5 bases, the J end lost 7 bases, and 24 bases lay between the germline ends. Per the germline V gene, CDR1 is SGHAT and CDR2 is FQNNGV. The CDR3, as DNA: TGTGCCAGCAGCCCAGTCCAGCAACCTATCTCCAATGAGCAGTACTTC. Amino acids: CASSPVQQPISNEQYF.

This clonotype was seen only a few times. The J gene is TRBJ2-1, the V gene TRBV6-5, with TRBD1 matching 7 bases. This CDR3 is 14 amino acids long. The germline V gene has CDR1 MNHEY and CDR2 SVGAGI. V lost 6 bases, J lost 10 bases, and 12 bases stayed unmatched. CDR3 DNA: TGTGCCAGCAGAACGACAGGGCCACAGGGAGAGCAGTTCTTC. Translating it yields CASRTTGPQGEQFF.

The DNA of the CDR3 is TGCAGTGCTAGATCTTGCTCCGGGGAGCTGTTTTTT. This gives the protein CSARSCSGELFF. The chain combines TRBV20-1 with TRBJ2-2; D is uncertain. V gave up 2 bases and J gave up 6 bases, with 7 bases separating them. CDR3 size: 12 residues. In germline, CDR1 is DFQATT, CDR2 SNEGSKA (reference sequence).

A single count supports this clonotype. V usage is TRBV4-3 and J usage is TRBJ2-1; the match to TRBD2 covers 7 bases. After removal of 1 base from V and 4 bases from J, the junction contained 4 bases not matched to a gene. The CDR3 has 15 amino acids. Germline assignment: CDR1 LGHNA and CDR2 YSLEER. The CDR3 loop reads CASSQGRGVYNEQFF. DNA of the CDR3: TGCGCCAGCAGCCAAGGACGGGGGGTTTACAATGAGCAGTTCTTC.

At least ten counts were recorded for this clonotype. The chain joins TRBV4-3 to TRBJ2-4; 9 bases are shared with TRBD1. The CDR3 runs 19 residues. V was pared by 0 bases and J by 2 bases, with 11 bases of the junction left unmatched. CDR1 is LGHNA and CDR2 is YSLEER in the germline V gene. In nucleotides, the CDR3 is TGCGCCAGCAGCCAAGAGGCAAACAGGGGGCGAGATACCAAAAACATTCAGTACTTC. Translated: CASSQEANRGRDTKNIQYF.

The gene calls are TRBV24-1 and TRBJ2-5; D is possibly TRBD2 (5 bases). The V and J ends lost 9 bases and 11 bases respectively, with 24 bases between them. Germline CDR1 reads KGHDR; CDR2 reads SFDVKD. The CDR3 is 14 amino acids. The CDR3 DNA sequence: TGTGCCACCGCGGAGCGGCCCCGAGCGGTTGGGCAGTACTTC. Its translation is CATAERPRAVGQYF.

J is TRBJ2-3 and V is TRBV27, with 9 bases fitting TRBD2. The CDR3 covers 13 residues. V shed 5 bases and J 6 bases; nucleotides not matched to a gene: 3. In germline, CDR1 is MNHEY, CDR2 SMNVEV (reference sequence). The CDR3 DNA reads TGTGCCAGCAGTGCGGGGGGGTGGGATACGCAGTATTTT. Translating it yields CASSAGGWDTQYF.

The V and J genes are TRBV12-3 or TRBV12-4 and TRBJ2-1; 10 bases map to TRBD2. The CDR3 totals 14 residues. V was pared by 5 bases and J by 9 bases, with 7 bases of the junction left unmatched. The CDR3 sequence is CASSGTSVWSEQFF. DNA of the CDR3: TGTGCCAGCAGTGGGACTAGCGTTTGGAGTGAGCAGTTCTTC.

This clonotype was detected a few times. The gene calls are TRBV6-5 and TRBJ1-5, with TRBD1 as a possible D gene (5 bases). CDR3 length equals 15 residues. Per germline, CDR1 MNHEY and CDR2 SVGAGI. V was cut by 6 bases and J by 2 bases, with 14 bases left in between. The CDR3 region has the DNA TGTGCCAGCAGGGACCGGGGACCGGGCAATCAGCCCCAGCATTTT. It translates to CASRDRGPGNQPQHF.

Ten or more counts support this clonotype. The chain joins TRBV29-1 to TRBJ2-3; no clear D. CDR3 length: 15 residues. Deletions cut 0 bases from V and 0 bases from J, with 10 bases between. Germline V CDR1 and CDR2: SQVTM, ANQGSEA. The CDR3 nucleotides read TGCAGCGTTGAAGAGTGGTGGGTTAGCACAGATACGCAGTATTTT. Its translation: CSVEEWWVSTDTQYF.

This clonotype has only a few counts. This chain links TRBV20-1 with TRBJ2-6; 9 bases align to TRBD1. The CDR3 spans 16 residues. Trimming removed 7 bases from V and 0 bases from J; junction bases left unmatched: 7. The germline V gene has CDR1 DFQATT and CDR2 SNEGSKA (reference sequence). The CDR3, as DNA: TGCAGTGGCCAGACAGGGGGGTTCTCTGGGGCCAACGTCCTGACTTTC. It encodes CSGQTGGFSGANVLTF.

This chain connects TRBV5-1 to TRBJ2-3; D is possibly TRBD1 or TRBD2 (5 bases each). V was shortened by 2 bases and J by 2 bases, with 15 bases between the two germline ends. The CDR3 runs 16 residues. The germline gives CDR1 SGHRS, CDR2 YFSETQ. This chain's CDR3 is CASSLGDGGSTDTQYF. DNA for the CDR3: TGCGCCAGCAGCTTAGGGGATGGGGGATCCACAGATACGCAGTATTTT. The variable domain in full, completed from reference TRBV5-1 and TRBJ2-3, reads KAGVTQTPRYLIKTRGQQVTLSCSPISGHRSVSWYQQTPGQGLQFLFEYFSETQRNKGNFPGRFSGRQFSNSRSEMNVSTLELGDSALYLCASSLGDGGSTDTQYFGPGTRLTVL.

To note about this clonotype: At one end, the junction sequence differs from germline, possibly due to a read error. The gene calls are TRBV7-9 and TRBJ2-5; D call uncertain. This CDR3 has 11 residues. From germline, CDR1 is SEHNR and CDR2 FQNEAQ (reference sequence). CDR3 sequence: CASSYQESQYF. In nucleotides, the CDR3 is TGTGCCAGCAGCTACCAAGAGTCCCAGTACTTC.

The CDR3 DNA reads TGTGCCAGCAGCCAAGATCAGGCGTACCCCACAGATACGCAGTATTTT. Amino acid sequence: CASSQDQAYPTDTQYF. The gene calls are TRBV4-2 and TRBJ2-3; D is unresolved. Germline V gene data show CDR1 as LGHNA and CDR2 as YNFKEQ. The CDR3 spans 16 residues. Trimming took 0 bases from V and 2 from J, leaving 12 bases between them.

This sequence joins TRBV20-1 and TRBJ2-1; a weak D match, TRBD2 (5 bases). This CDR3 comprises 15 residues. Trimming left V 2 bases short and J 11 bases short, with 22 bases between. Germline CDR1 is DFQATT and CDR2 is SNEGSKA (reference sequence). The CDR3 spells CSARLVNIEPGKQFF. DNA for the CDR3: TGCAGTGCTAGACTGGTGAACATAGAGCCGGGAAAGCAGTTCTTC.

This clonotype was detected ten times or more. The chain employs TRBV29-1 and TRBJ1-1; 9 bases agree with TRBD1. V was pared by 6 bases and J by 1 base, with 6 bases of the junction left unmatched. This CDR3 is built from 14 residues. The germline gives CDR1 SQVTM, CDR2 ANQGSEA. The CDR3: CSVRQGEKNTEAFF. The CDR3 DNA reads as TGCAGCGTAAGACAGGGGGAAAAGAACACTGAAGCTTTCTTT. The full variable domain, its missing parts supplied by reference TRBV29-1 and TRBJ1-1, is SAVISQKPSRDICQRGTSLTIQCQVDSQVTMMFWYRQQPGQSLTLIATANQGSEATYESGFVIDKFPISRPNLTFSTLTVSNMSPEDSSIYLCSVRQGEKNTEAFFGQGTRLTVV.

The chain joins TRBV11-1 to TRBJ2-3; D uncertain. V was trimmed by 7 bases and J by 9 bases, leaving 11 bases between them. Germline V gene sequence: CDR1 SGHAT, CDR2 FQDESV (reference sequence). There are 11 residues in the CDR3. The DNA for the CDR3 is TGTGCCAGCAAGAGAGGTTGGACGCAGTATTTT. Protein sequence: CASKRGWTQYF.

This clonotype was seen only a few times. The CDR3 DNA is TGCGCCAGCAGTTTTTCCCTAGGGATGAACACTGAAGCTTTCTTT. Amino acid sequence: CASSFSLGMNTEAFF. The J gene is TRBJ1-1, the V gene TRBV5-1; no clear D. The CDR3 runs to 15 residues. From germline, CDR1 is SGHRS and CDR2 YFSETQ. The V and J ends lost 5 bases and 0 bases respectively, with 14 bases between them.

The rearrangement uses TRBV15 and TRBJ1-1, with a possible D match to TRBD1 (5 bases). Trimming cost V 2 bases and J 5 bases, with 15 bases left between them. The length of the CDR3 is 15 residues. Germline-derived CDR1 and CDR2 are LNHNV and YYDKDF (reference sequence). The CDR3 DNA reads as TGTGCCACCAGCAGAAACCAGGGAGGTGGTACTGAAGCTTTCTTT. This codes for CATSRNQGGGTEAFF. Drawing the rest from reference TRBV15 and TRBJ1-1, the complete variable domain is DAMVIQNPRYQVTQFGKPVTLSCSQTLNHNVMYWYQQKSSQAPKLLFHYYDKDFNNEADTPDNFQSRRPNTSFCFLDIRSPGLGDTAMYLCATSRNQGGGTEAFFGQGTRLTVV.